This note documents a single T cell receptor (beta chain) sequence. Its cognate antigen is unknown. Use of 60 Vbeta and 13 Jbeta primers characterized the PCR. The repertoire was sequenced with immunoSEQ multiplex PCR; TCRdb's copy has only in-frame clones and lacks some. The data show roughly 200,000 clones, 70% seen once. These data belong to a study of cytomegalovirus exposure and HLA in healthy donors. Study-wide findings and caveats: Later work found most CMV-associated TCR beta chains apparently HLA-restricted. In a later analysis, DRB1 alleles had the most associated TCRs; HLA-C alleles the fewest. Diagnosis of cytomegalovirus status made by the classifier reportedly showed high specificity and sensitivity. What a later analysis reportedly showed was that an Asian-associated ancestry cluster had fewer N-insertions than the roughly 670-donor mean.

Germline values: CDR1 LGHNA, CDR2 YNFKEQ. This CDR3 region has 16 residues. V was cut by 0 bases and J by 2 bases, with 10 bases left in between. The sequence came from a man aged 40-50 years in good health and CMV-seropositive. This rearrangement joins TRBV4-2 to TRBJ2-2; tentative D call: TRBD1 (6 bases). The sequenced sample consisted of PBMCs. Written as DNA, the CDR3 is TGTGCCAGCAGCCAAGAACCGGGACAAAACACCGGGGAGCTGTTTTTT. Residues: CASSQEPGQNTGELFF.